A selection of T cell receptor beta chains follows, all from one sample in a study of blood T cells in healthy people across ages. TCRdb reanalysed the 5' RACE reads using MiXCR and keeps one entry per CDR3 protein. The sample gives some 1,000,000 distinct CDR3 sequences, 25% of which show up once; about 0.8% is in the top ten. These data were also filed under a second study, of T cells of mothers and their children.

Sequenced: blood. The receptor source for this set is a girl aged 2-10 years in good health. CDR3s include the opening cysteine and the closing phenylalanine or tryptophan. Each record gives: CDR3 protein, CDR3 DNA, J gene, D gene, V gene, CDR3 length, clone size. The D gene is left open where the match is weak. Not every row has a clone size; where given, it reads once, few, many or a size class.

CASSQDGGTGSYGYTF,TGTGCCAGCAGCCAAGATGGCGGGACAGGCTCCTATGGCTACACCTTC,TRBJ1-2,TRBD1,TRBV3-1,16,-
CATSETGTTYEQYF,TGTGCCACCAGTGAGACCGGGACTACCTACGAGCAGTACTTC,TRBJ2-7,TRBD2,TRBV24-1,14,-
CSVGTGDTGELFF,TGCAGCGTCGGGACAGGGGACACCGGGGAGCTGTTTTTT,TRBJ2-2,TRBD1,TRBV29-1,13,few
CASSLSHFEEQFF,TGTGCCAGCAGCTTAAGCCATTTTGAGGAGCAGTTCTTC,TRBJ2-1,-,TRBV7-3,13,-
CSAEGTSGSGLNEQFF,TGCAGTGCTGAAGGGACTAGCGGGAGTGGGTTGAATGAGCAGTTCTTC,TRBJ2-1,TRBD2,TRBV20-1,16,-
CASSHRTSRETQYF,TGTGCCAGCAGCCATCGGACTAGTCGAGAGACCCAGTACTTC,TRBJ2-5,TRBD2,TRBV3-1,14,few
CSARTSGPWEQYF,TGCAGTGCTAGGACCAGCGGCCCTTGGGAGCAGTACTTC,TRBJ2-5,-,TRBV20-1,13,-
CASSRWGTQYF,TGCGCCAGCAGCCGGTGGGGTACGCAGTATTTT,TRBJ2-3,-,TRBV5-1,11,few
CSAMGEAGELFF,TGCAGTGCTATGGGGGAGGCCGGGGAGCTGTTTTTT,TRBJ2-2,-,TRBV20-1,12,-
CASSFSPNEQYF,TGTGCCAGCAGCTTCTCGCCGAACGAGCAGTACTTC,TRBJ2-7,-,TRBV11-2,12,-
CASSQLQGFGHEQYF,TGCGCCAGCAGCCAACTACAGGGATTCGGCCACGAGCAGTACTTC,TRBJ2-7,-,TRBV4-1,15,few
CASSVSSGGTDTQYF,TGTGCCAGCAGTGTTTCTAGCGGAGGCACAGATACGCAGTATTTT,TRBJ2-3,TRBD2,TRBV12-3/TRBV12-4,15,once
CAASRDLLADPSYEQYF,TGTGCCGCCAGCAGAGATTTATTGGCGGATCCCTCCTACGAGCAGTACTTC,TRBJ2-7,-,TRBV15,17,-
CASSPHSGGRSTDTQYF,TGTGCCAGCAGCCCCCATTCGGGGGGGCGGAGCACAGATACGCAGTATTTT,TRBJ2-3,TRBD2,TRBV9,17,-
CATSDGTDPEKAFF,TGTGCCACCAGTGACGGGACAGACCCAGAGAAAGCTTTCTTT,TRBJ1-1,TRBD1,TRBV24-1,14,many
CASQPGLSYEQYF,TGTGCCAGCCAACCGGGCCTCTCCTACGAGCAGTACTTC,TRBJ2-7,-,TRBV27,13,-
CATLDAGRTGGNQPQHF,TGTGCCACCCTTGACGCGGGAAGGACAGGGGGCAATCAGCCCCAGCATTTT,TRBJ1-5,TRBD1,TRBV28,17,-
CASSRTGGGETQYF,TGTGCCAGCAGCCGGACGGGGGGAGGCGAGACCCAGTACTTC,TRBJ2-5,TRBD2,TRBV7-9,14,-
CSAFETSGGFDTQYF,TGCAGTGCCTTCGAGACTAGCGGGGGGTTTGATACGCAGTATTTT,TRBJ2-3,TRBD2,TRBV20-1,15,-
CSARDGGRESQYF,TGCAGTGCTAGAGATGGAGGGAGAGAGTCCCAGTACTTC,TRBJ2-5,-,TRBV20-1,13,-
CASSVIAQGPTGNTIYF,TGTGCCAGCAGCGTAATCGCTCAGGGCCCTACTGGAAACACCATATATTTT,TRBJ1-3,-,TRBV7-9,17,-
CASSVAAGTSYEQYF,TGTGCCAGCAGCGTAGCCGCCGGCACCTCCTACGAGCAGTACTTC,TRBJ2-7,-,TRBV9,15,few
CASSGRISYEQYF,TGTGCCAGTTCTGGACGGATTTCTTACGAGCAGTACTTC,TRBJ2-7,-,TRBV9,13,-
CASSPIAEVHNEQFF,TGTGCCAGCAGTCCTATAGCCGAGGTCCACAATGAGCAGTTCTTC,TRBJ2-1,-,TRBV6-2/TRBV6-3,15,-
CASRDVPKVTNTIYF,TGTGCCAGCAGAGACGTCCCGAAAGTTACCAACACCATATATTTT,TRBJ1-3,-,TRBV6-1,15,few
CASSLVRQREETQYF,TGTGCCAGCAGCTTAGTGAGGCAAAGGGAGGAGACCCAGTACTTC,TRBJ2-5,-,TRBV7-9,15,-
CASGTGTHSYNEQFF,TGTGCCAGCGGGACTGGGACTCACTCCTACAATGAGCAGTTCTTC,TRBJ2-1,-,TRBV13,15,-
CASSFGGVDTQYF,TGTGCCAGCAGTTTTGGCGGGGTTGATACGCAGTATTTT,TRBJ2-3,-,TRBV27,13,few
CASSHPGGKLFF,TGCGCCAGCAGCCATCCGGGAGGAAAACTGTTTTTT,TRBJ1-4,-,TRBV4-1,12,-
CASGQLAGGSYEQYF,TGTGCCAGCGGACAACTAGCGGGGGGATCCTACGAGCAGTACTTC,TRBJ2-7,TRBD2,TRBV6-5,15,-
CASSGPLAETQYF,TGTGCCAGCAGCGGGCCCCTCGCAGAGACCCAGTACTTC,TRBJ2-5,-,TRBV9,13,many
CASSLSFLSDRGGNTIYF,TGTGCCAGCAGTTTATCATTTTTGTCGGACAGGGGCGGAAACACCATATATTTT,TRBJ1-3,TRBD1,TRBV28,18,few
CASSYRLAGVGDEQFF,TGTGCCAGCAGTTATAGACTAGCGGGAGTCGGGGATGAGCAGTTCTTC,TRBJ2-1,TRBD2,TRBV28,16,few
CASSVTDLYEQYF,TGTGCCAGCAGCGTAACAGATCTCTACGAGCAGTACTTC,TRBJ2-7,-,TRBV28,13,-
CSARDQTGGYTF,TGCAGTGCTAGAGATCAGACAGGTGGCTACACCTTC,TRBJ1-2,-,TRBV20-1,12,-
CASSSPPDRGVYNEQFF,TGTGCCAGCAGCTCACCACCCGACAGGGGGGTTTACAATGAGCAGTTCTTC,TRBJ2-1,TRBD1,TRBV7-2,17,-